This T cell receptor beta chain was sequenced in a study of T cells in Graves' hyperthyroidism and ophthalmopathy. From RNA transcripts, TCR beta CDR3 regions were amplified. With the HTBI primer set, the TCR CDR3 went through a first round of RT-PCR. Using its own MiXCR run on the multiplex PCR reads, TCRdb lists one record per CDR3 protein. The sample has approximately 98,000 distinct CDR3 sequences; roughly 39% are singletons. The V segment lost 3 bases and the J segment 2 bases; nucleotides outside the gene matches: 15. The germline V gene encodes CDR1 LGHNA and CDR2 YNFKEQ. The CDR3 covers 18 residues. Study findings and constraints: The model's output predicted ophthalmopathy at a median of roughly 6.9 months prior to onset. Ophthalmopathy and stable hyperthyroidism were told apart by a 13 V-J model.

This clonotype appeared many times. Its antigen is currently unknown. The J gene is TRBJ2-7, the V gene TRBV4-2; 8 bases agree with TRBD2. This TCR was sampled from a woman under 40 with Graves' hyperthyroidism. Sequences were obtained from peripheral blood or thyroid tissue (not recorded which). The CDR3 loop reads CASSHENLWGLVPYEQYF. CDR3 DNA: TGTGCCAGCAGCCACGAAAACCTCTGGGGACTAGTTCCCTACGAGCAGTACTTC.